The clone carrying this T cell receptor (beta chain) turned up a few times. Antigen unknown. V lost 0 bases, J lost 0 bases, and 2 bases stayed unmatched. This CDR3 is built from 15 residues. CDR1 SGHRS and CDR2 YFSETQ come from the germline V gene. The data originate from a study of T cells after yellow fever vaccination. Whole-study findings and limits: FACS-sorted repertoires could harbor abundant contaminating bulk-population clonotypes.

From the 5' RACE reads, TCRdb called clonotypes with MiXCR, one entry per CDR3 protein. The data show 320,000 or so distinct CDR3 sequences, 7% to 9% seen once. The source is a man aged 18 to 30 who received the YFV17D yellow fever vaccine. The sample here was PBMCs, taken around 45 days after the first yellow fever vaccination. The chain links TRBV5-1 to TRBJ2-5; 7 bases match TRBD2. CDR3 amino acids: CASSLGLADQETQYF. For the CDR3, the DNA is TGCGCCAGCAGCTTGGGTCTAGCGGACCAAGAGACCCAGTACTTC.